Listed below are T cell receptor beta chains from one sample, sequenced in a study of blood T cell repertoires in COVID-19. Profiled with immunoSEQ multiplex PCR; TCRdb holds only in-frame clones, not every one. The table lists around 250,000 clones, about 90% of them singletons. The sample taken for sequencing was PBMCs or T cells enriched from blood (not recorded which). All receptors come from a human donor in a cohort exposed to, infected with or recovered from COVID-19 (not recorded which). The donor label of this sample is uncertain. Both conserved end residues are part of each CDR3. D genes are given only for firm matches. Clone size, where shown, is once, few, many, or a class for clones that have expanded.

TRBV6-5	TRBJ1-5	few	.	TGTGCCAGCAGTCAGCGGACCTTCAATCAGCCCCAGCATTTT	CASSQRTFNQPQHF
TRBV10-3	TRBJ2-5	.	TRBD2	TGTGCCATCAGTGCTGGACTAGCGGGGAAAGAGACCCAGTACTTC	CAISAGLAGKETQYF
TRBV4-1	TRBJ2-1	.	.	TGCGCCAGCAGCCAAGAGCCGACAGGCCGAATTCACAATGAGCAGTTCTTC	CASSQEPTGRIHNEQFF
TRBV30	TRBJ2-2	.	.	TGTGCCTGGAGTCCTCACACCGGGGAGCTGTTTTTT	CAWSPHTGELFF
TRBV5-1	TRBJ2-3	.	TRBD1	TGCGCCAGCAGCCAAGTGGGACAGGGCGCAGATACGCAGTATTTT	CASSQVGQGADTQYF
TRBV10-3	TRBJ1-5	.	.	TGTGCCATCAGTGCCCAGGGCGGCAATCAGCCCCAGCATTTT	CAISAQGGNQPQHF
TRBV7-9	TRBJ2-5	.	.	TGTGCCAGCAGCTTTATTCGGGGAGGTGAGACCCAGTACTTC	CASSFIRGGETQYF
TRBV30	TRBJ1-1	.	TRBD1	TGTGCCTGGAAAGGGGGCTGGACTGAAGCTTTCTTT	CAWKGGWTEAFF
TRBV6-6	TRBJ2-7	.	.	TGTGCCAGCAGTCAACTAACCTACGAGCAGTACTTC	CASSQLTYEQYF
TRBV7-8	TRBJ1-2	.	TRBD1	TGTGCCAGCAGTTATACCGGGACAGGGGGCCAAGGGGGCTACACCTTC	CASSYTGTGGQGGYTF
TRBV10-3	TRBJ2-1	.	TRBD1	TGTGCCATCGAGGGACAGGGGAAAAATGAGCAGTTCTTC	CAIEGQGKNEQFF
TRBV15	TRBJ1-2	.	.	TGTGCCACCACCCTCCAAGGGGCTAACTATGGCTACACCTTC	CATTLQGANYGYTF
TRBV27	TRBJ2-7	once	TRBD1	TGTGCCAGCAGACCGGGACAGGGAATCTACGAGCAGTACTTC	CASRPGQGIYEQYF
TRBV5-4	TRBJ2-7	.	.	TGTGCCAGCAGCAAACAGATTTCCTACGAGCAGTACTTC	CASSKQISYEQYF
TRBV27	TRBJ2-7	once	TRBD1	TGTGCCAGCAGCCGCCGACAGGGCCCCTACGAGCAGTACTTC	CASSRRQGPYEQYF
TRBV18	TRBJ1-1	.	TRBD1	TGTGCCAGCTCCCTGCAGAGACAGGGTAGAACTGAAGCTTTCTTT	CASSLQRQGRTEAFF
TRBV7-9	TRBJ2-1	.	TRBD2	TGTGCCAGCAGCTGGGCTAGCGGGGGGGCTGGGAATGAGCAGTTCTTC	CASSWASGGAGNEQFF
TRBV30	TRBJ1-2	.	TRBD1	TGTGCCTGGAGATGGAAAGGGGGCGCTGGGGGCTACACCTTC	CAWRWKGGAGGYTF
TRBV21-1	TRBJ2-2	.	.	TGTGCCAGCAGCACTGACGGGACAGGCACCGGGGAGCTGTTTTTT	CASSTDGTGTGELFF
TRBV19	TRBJ1-1	.	.	TGTGCCAGTAGTATTCTGGGGGGGCAGGCTTTCTTT	CASSILGGQAFF
TRBV4-1	TRBJ1-5	.	.	TGCGCCAGCAGCCAAGCCGCAGGGAAGGAAAATCAGCCCCAGCATTTT	CASSQAAGKENQPQHF
TRBV4-1	TRBJ1-5	.	.	TGCGCCAGCAGCCTATTTCTACCCGAGGGAGGAGGCAATCAGCCCCAGCATTTT	CASSLFLPEGGGNQPQHF
TRBV14	TRBJ1-6	few	TRBD1	TGTGCCAGCAGCCAGAGGACAGGGGCAGGATCACCCCTCCACTTT	CASSQRTGAGSPLHF
TRBV3-1/TRBV3-2	TRBJ2-6	.	.	TGTGCCAGCAGCCCTTACTCCGGCTCTGGGGCCAACGTCCTGACTTTC	CASSPYSGSGANVLTF
TRBV12-3/TRBV12-4	TRBJ1-2	once	TRBD1	TGTGCCAGCAGCTCCGGGACAGGACTTGGCTACACCTTC	CASSSGTGLGYTF
TRBV3-1/TRBV3-2	TRBJ1-3	.	.	TGTGCCAGCAGCCATCACCGGGGGAAGACTGGAAACACCATATATTTT	CASSHHRGKTGNTIYF
TRBV19	TRBJ1-2	.	TRBD1	TGTGCCAGTAGGACAGGGCTTGGCTACACCTTC	CASRTGLGYTF
TRBV25-1	TRBJ2-2	.	.	TGTGCCAGCAGCCGGGGGGCAGAGAACACCGGGGAGCTGTTTTTT	CASSRGAENTGELFF
TRBV10-2	TRBJ2-1	once	TRBD2	TGCGCCAGCAGTGCGGGGGGGCTGGGCAATGAGCAGTTCTTC	CASSAGGLGNEQFF
TRBV27	TRBJ2-1	.	.	TGTGCCAGCAGTCAGACACGGATATTCTCGGTCGGGCAGTTCTTC	CASSQTRIFSVGQFF
TRBV2	TRBJ1-1	.	.	TGTGCCAGCGGTTCCGGGATGAACACTGAAGCTTTCTTT	CASGSGMNTEAFF
TRBV5-8	TRBJ1-5	.	.	TGTGCCAGCAGCTCCCCGACAAGTCCCGGTGTAGATAGCAATCAGCCCCAGCATTTT	CASSSPTSPGVDSNQPQHF
TRBV27	TRBJ1-1	.	TRBD1	TGTGCCAGCAGTGAAATAACAGGGGCAGGGAACACTGAAGCTTTCTTT	CASSEITGAGNTEAFF
TRBV5-1	TRBJ1-6	.	.	TGCGCCAGCAGACAAAGACCCGATCTCGGAGCGGGATATAATTCACCCCTCCACTTT	CASRQRPDLGAGYNSPLHF
TRBV15	TRBJ1-4	.	TRBD1	TGTGCCACCAGCTCCCCCGGGACAGGGGGCGCGACTAATGAAAAACTGTTTTTT	CATSSPGTGGATNEKLFF
TRBV13	TRBJ2-3	.	TRBD2	TGTGCCAGCAGCTTAGGCCTTGGGGGGGGAGGCACAGATACGCAGTATTTT	CASSLGLGGGGTDTQYF
TRBV7-9	TRBJ1-3	.	.	TGTGCCAGCAGCTTAACCGCCGCGGGGGCAGGAAACACCATATATTTT	CASSLTAAGAGNTIYF
TRBV19	TRBJ2-7	.	TRBD1	TGTGCCAGTAGGACTGGACAGGGGAGTCACGAGCAGTACTTC	CASRTGQGSHEQYF
TRBV5-6	TRBJ2-4	once	TRBD2	TGTGCCAGCAGCTTGGAGTCCGCTAGCGGGGGGAACATTCAGTACTTC	CASSLESASGGNIQYF
TRBV4-1	TRBJ2-7	.	TRBD2	TGCGCCAGCAGCCAAGATAAGCGGGATACCTACGAGCAGTACTTC	CASSQDKRDTYEQYF
TRBV7-2	TRBJ2-1	.	TRBD2	TGTGCCAGCAGCTTAGGCCAGCGGGGCCTAAATGAGCAGTTCTTC	CASSLGQRGLNEQFF
TRBV25-1	TRBJ1-3	.	TRBD1	TGTGCCAGCAGTGCCGGACAGGATCCTGGAAACACCATATATTTT	CASSAGQDPGNTIYF
TRBV6-1	TRBJ2-5	.	.	TGTGCCAGCAGTGAACAGGGGAGAGCGACCCAGTACTTC	CASSEQGRATQYF
TRBV2	TRBJ2-7	.	TRBD1	TGTGCCAAATCCGGGACAGGGGGCCACGAGCAGTACTTC	CAKSGTGGHEQYF
TRBV9	TRBJ1-2	.	TRBD1	TGTGCCAGCAGCCCCCGGGGACAGGGGGCCGACTATGGCTACACCTTC	CASSPRGQGADYGYTF
TRBV6-6	TRBJ1-4	.	TRBD1	TGTGCCAGCAGTTCTAGGGGGCGTGAGGAAAAACTGTTTTTT	CASSSRGREEKLFF
TRBV24-1	TRBJ1-5	.	.	TGTGCCACCAGTGAAGGCAGGGGTAGGCCCCAGCATTTT	CATSEGRGRPQHF
TRBV5-4	TRBJ1-6	.	TRBD1	TGTGCCAGCAGCCTGGGACAGATTAATTCACCCCTCCACTTT	CASSLGQINSPLHF
TRBV29-1	TRBJ2-1	.	TRBD1	TGCAGCGGGGGACAGTTAGGCAATGAGCAGTTCTTC	CSGGQLGNEQFF
TRBV11-2	TRBJ1-2	.	.	TGTGCCAGCAGCTTACAGCCCCGGAGTTCGGGGAAAGGCTACACCTTC	CASSLQPRSSGKGYTF
TRBV29-1	TRBJ2-1	.	.	TGCAGCGTTGAAGATTGGGCGAACAGGCAGCAGTTCTTC	CSVEDWANRQQFF
TRBV29-1	TRBJ2-3	.	TRBD2	TGCAGCGTTGAAGGAGGGACTAGCGGGAGCACAGATACGCAGTATTTT	CSVEGGTSGSTDTQYF
TRBV6-2/TRBV6-3	TRBJ2-1	.	.	TGTGCCAGCAGCCTGACGACTGGGGAGCAGTTCTTC	CASSLTTGEQFF
TRBV19	TRBJ1-1	.	.	TGTGCCAGTAGCCCAACGACTATCACTGAAGCTTTCTTT	CASSPTTITEAFF
TRBV9	TRBJ1-3	.	.	TGTGCCAGCAGCGTGCAGGGAAACACCATATATTTT	CASSVQGNTIYF